The present TCR beta chain was sequenced within a study of blood T cell repertoires in COVID-19. At the level of the study: In each case, the material was cDNA or gDNA derived from T cells, B-cell-depleted T cells, or PBMCs.

V gave up 0 bases and J gave up 5 bases, with 8 bases separating them. The CDR3 is made up of 13 amino acids. Germline V gene lookup returns CDR1 GTSNPN and CDR2 SVGIG (reference sequence). As handled by the study authors: Nucleated cell number was recorded as an estimate derived from reference gene primer amplification. Here immunoSEQ multiplex PCR was the method, and the copy in TCRdb shows in-frame clones only, minus some. That table gives V, J and clone size, and the DNA gave D and trimming. The sample has approximately 190,000 clones; about 80% are singletons. The sequence derives from a woman in her sixties or seventies with acute COVID-19. The chain uses TRBV30 and TRBJ1-5; no reliable D call. Sequencing was performed on PBMCs or T cells enriched from blood (not recorded which). The CDR3 reads CAWSVLGDQPQHF. CDR3 nucleotide sequence: TGTGCCTGGAGTGTTCTGGGAGATCAGCCCCAGCATTTT.